This T cell receptor (beta chain) was profiled in a study of control samples from healthy donors and cancer patients. The protocol was immunoSEQ multiplex PCR, while the TCRdb copy is restricted to in-frame clones and leaves out a portion. The table has 80,000 to 100,000 clones, 88% seen once. Sequencing was carried out using blood. This TCR was sampled from a man aged 25-45 years in good health.

CDR3 sequence reads: CASSLAADWGGSGLEQYF. CDR3 bases: TGTGCCAGCAGCTTAGCGGCGGACTGGGGCGGGAGTGGTCTCGAGCAGTACTTC. The V gene is TRBV7-2, the J gene TRBJ2-7, with TRBD2 matching 7 bases. The CDR3 totals 18 residues. V was clipped by 0 bases and J by 6 bases; unmatched bases: 17. Germline V gives CDR1 SGHTA, CDR2 FQGNSA. Variable domain in full (rest from reference TRBV7-2 and TRBJ2-7): GAGVSQSPSNKVTEKGKDVELRCDPISGHTALYWYRQSLGQGLEFLIYFQGNSAPDKSGLPSDRFSAERTGGSVSTLTIQRTQQEDSAVYLCASSLAADWGGSGLEQYFGPGTRLTVT.